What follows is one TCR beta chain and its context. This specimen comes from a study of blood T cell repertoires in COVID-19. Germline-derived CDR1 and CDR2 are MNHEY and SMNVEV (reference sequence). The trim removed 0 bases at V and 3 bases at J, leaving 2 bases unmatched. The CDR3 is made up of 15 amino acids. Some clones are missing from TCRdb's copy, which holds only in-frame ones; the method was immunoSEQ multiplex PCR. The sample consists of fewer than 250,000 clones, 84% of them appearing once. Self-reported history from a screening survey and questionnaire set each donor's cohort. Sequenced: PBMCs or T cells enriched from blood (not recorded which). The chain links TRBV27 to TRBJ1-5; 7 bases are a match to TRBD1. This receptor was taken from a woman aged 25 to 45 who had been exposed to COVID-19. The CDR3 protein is CASSLSGGLNQPQHF. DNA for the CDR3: TGTGCCAGCAGTTTATCAGGGGGCCTCAATCAGCCCCAGCATTTT.